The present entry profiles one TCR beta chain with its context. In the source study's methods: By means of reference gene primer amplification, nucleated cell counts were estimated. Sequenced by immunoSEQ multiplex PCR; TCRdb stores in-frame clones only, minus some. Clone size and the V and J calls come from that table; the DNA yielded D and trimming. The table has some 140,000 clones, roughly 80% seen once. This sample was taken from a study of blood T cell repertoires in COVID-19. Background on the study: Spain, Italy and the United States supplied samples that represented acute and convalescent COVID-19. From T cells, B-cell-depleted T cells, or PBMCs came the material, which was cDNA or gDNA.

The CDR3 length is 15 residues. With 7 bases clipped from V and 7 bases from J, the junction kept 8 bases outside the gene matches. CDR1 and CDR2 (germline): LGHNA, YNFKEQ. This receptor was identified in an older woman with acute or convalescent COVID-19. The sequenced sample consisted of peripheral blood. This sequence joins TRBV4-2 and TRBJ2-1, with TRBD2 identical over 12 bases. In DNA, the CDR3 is TGTGCCAGCAACCATCTAGCGGGGGGGCCGAATGAGCAGTTCTTC. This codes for CASNHLAGGPNEQFF.